This is a list of T cell receptor beta chains from one sample in a study of shared clonotypes between healthy human individuals. Data came from immunoSEQ multiplex PCR; TCRdb stores just in-frame clones and leaves some out. Of over a million clones listed, more than 60% are singletons. The specimen sequenced was memory CD4+ T cells sorted from blood. These receptors were taken from a man between 18 and 35 years old in good health. CDR3s include the opening cysteine and the closing phenylalanine or tryptophan. A D gene is named only where the DNA matches it firmly. Where a row states a size, it is once, few, many or the class of an expanded clone; other rows omit it.

j_call clone_size v_call d_call cdr3_nt cdr3_aa
TRBJ2-1 - TRBV10-3 - TGTGCCATCAGAATTGAACTAGTTGGCAATGAGCAGTTCTTC CAIRIELVGNEQFF
TRBJ1-5 once TRBV30 TRBD1 TGTGCCTGGAGTGTAGGGACAGGGAACAATCAGCCCCAGCATTTT CAWSVGTGNNQPQHF
TRBJ2-3 - TRBV6-4 - TGTGCCAGCAGTGACTCGAGTACTAGCACAGATACGCAGTATTTT CASSDSSTSTDTQYF
TRBJ1-1 once TRBV11-2 - TGTGCCAGCAGCTGGTCGGCGGGGAACACTGAAGCTTTCTTT CASSWSAGNTEAFF
TRBJ1-4 - TRBV5-6 - TGTGCCAGCAGCCTGGTGGGCAAGAATGAAAAACTGTTTTTT CASSLVGKNEKLFF
TRBJ2-3 - TRBV5-8 - TGTGCCAGCAGCTTGCAAAAAAGCACAGATACGCAGTATTTT CASSLQKSTDTQYF
TRBJ1-4 - TRBV5-8 - TGTGCCAGCAGCTTGGTCGGACGGACGCCTAGAACTAATGAAAAACTGTTTTTT CASSLVGRTPRTNEKLFF
TRBJ1-2 - TRBV27 TRBD1 TGTGCCAGCAGGCCCGGACAGGGGGCGGGCTATGGCTACACCTTC CASRPGQGAGYGYTF
TRBJ1-4 few TRBV5-1 - TGCGCCAGCAGCTTAGTAGGGCAGGGCGGTGAAAAACTGTTTTTT CASSLVGQGGEKLFF
TRBJ2-7 - TRBV5-4 - TGTGCCAGCAGCGCCGGGTCCTCCCCCTCCTCCGAGCAGTACTTC CASSAGSSPSSEQYF
TRBJ2-7 once TRBV2 - TGTGCCAGCAGTGTTCCAGGTTCCTACGAGCAGTACTTC CASSVPGSYEQYF
TRBJ1-6 - TRBV30 - TGTGCCTGGAGCACAGAAACCTATAATTCACCCCTCCACTTT CAWSTETYNSPLHF
TRBJ1-6 - TRBV5-1 - TGCGCCAGCAGCCCCGGAGTGGTTGTTAGCTCCTATAATTCACCCCTCCACTTT CASSPGVVVSSYNSPLHF
TRBJ2-4 - TRBV5-1 - TGCGCCAGCAGCTTGGGGGACATAGCCAAAAACATTCAGTACTTC CASSLGDIAKNIQYF
TRBJ1-3 - TRBV5-1 - TGCGCCAGCAGCTTGGACAACTCTGGAAACACCATATATTTT CASSLDNSGNTIYF
TRBJ1-4 - TRBV6-5 TRBD1 TGTGCCAGCAGTTACGCCGGGACAGGGTTTGAAAAACTGTTTTTT CASSYAGTGFEKLFF
TRBJ2-5 - TRBV10-3 TRBD2 TGTGCCATCAGTGGGGGACTCGCTCGGGGGGTCCAAGAGACCCAGTACTTC CAISGGLARGVQETQYF
TRBJ1-3 few TRBV5-1 TRBD1 TGCGCCAGCAGGGCTACAGGGGCTGGAAACACCATATATTTT CASRATGAGNTIYF
TRBJ2-7 - TRBV5-1 TRBD1 TGCGCCAGCAGACCAGGGACAGGGGGTCTGAACGAGCAGTACTTC CASRPGTGGLNEQYF
TRBJ2-2 once TRBV15 - TGTGCCACCAGCAGAGACGGGGGGCGCCGAACCGGGGAGCTGTTTTTT CATSRDGGRRTGELFF
TRBJ1-3 - TRBV5-6 - TGTGCCAGCAGCGCGACAAACACCATATATTTT CASSATNTIYF
TRBJ1-2 - TRBV29-1 TRBD1 TGCAGCGTTGGGGACAGTAACTATGGCTACACCTTC CSVGDSNYGYTF
TRBJ2-3 - TRBV5-1 - TGCGCCAGCAGCGGACCCGGAGCCGCAATTATTTCAGATACGCAGTATTTT CASSGPGAAIISDTQYF
TRBJ2-5 - TRBV11-2 TRBD1 TGTGCCAGCAGCTTAGTAGGGGGACAGTGGCGACAAGAGACCCAGTACTTC CASSLVGGQWRQETQYF
TRBJ2-3 - TRBV2 - TGTGCCAGCAGAGCTACGGGACTTAGAGGGTCAGATACGCAGTATTTT CASRATGLRGSDTQYF
TRBJ2-5 - TRBV6-1 - TGTGTCAGCGTAGTGGGGCTAGTCGGCCAAGAGACCCAGTACTTC CVSVVGLVGQETQYF
TRBJ1-5 - TRBV7-9 TRBD1 TGTGCCAGCAGCTTATCGACCGGACAGGGCGGCAATCAGCCCCAGCATTTT CASSLSTGQGGNQPQHF
TRBJ2-3 - TRBV2 - TGTGCCAGCAGCGGGGAGATGGCAGATACGCAGTATTTT CASSGEMADTQYF
TRBJ1-5 many TRBV28 - TGTGCCAGCACCGCCGGGACGGTTAGCAATCAGCCCCAGCATTTT CASTAGTVSNQPQHF
TRBJ1-2 - TRBV19 - TGTGCCAGTAGTATAGAAGGACAAAGCCTCTATGGCTACACCTTC CASSIEGQSLYGYTF
TRBJ1-2 - TRBV21-1 - TGTGCCAGCAGCAAAATCCTACCGGGACAGGAACGCCCCAACTATGGCTACACCTTC CASSKILPGQERPNYGYTF
TRBJ2-5 - TRBV6-6 TRBD2 TGTGCCAGCAGTTACCCATCTAGCGGGGGGAAAGAGACCCAGTACTTC CASSYPSSGGKETQYF
TRBJ1-3 - TRBV7-9 - TGTGCCAGCAGCTTAGCCGTGGGTGGAAACACCATATATTTT CASSLAVGGNTIYF
TRBJ2-1 - TRBV7-9 TRBD1 TGTGCCAGCAGCTTAGGATTGACAGGGGTCGACAATGAGCAGTTCTTC CASSLGLTGVDNEQFF
TRBJ2-1 - TRBV18 - TGTGCCAGCTCACGGAACGGACTTTCTAATGAGCAGTTCTTC CASSRNGLSNEQFF
TRBJ2-1 - TRBV4-2 TRBD2 TGTGCCAGCAGCCCCGGGACTAGCGGGGGGGCGGATGAGCAGTTCTTC CASSPGTSGGADEQFF
TRBJ2-5 - TRBV4-1 TRBD2 TGCGCCAGCAGCCCTACTAGCGGGACGTTCCAAGAGACCCAGTACTTC CASSPTSGTFQETQYF
TRBJ2-7 few TRBV7-8 - TGTGCCAGCAGCCCTTGGACAGACCAAAGCGGGCAGTACTTC CASSPWTDQSGQYF
TRBJ2-1 - TRBV5-1 - TGCGCCAGCAGCCGGGGCGAATCGAGCTCCTACAATGAGCAGTTCTTC CASSRGESSSYNEQFF
TRBJ1-6 - TRBV5-4 TRBD1 TGTGCCAGCAGCTTGGACCGGACAGGGGGATCACCCCTCCACTTT CASSLDRTGGSPLHF
TRBJ2-2 few TRBV28 - TGTGCCAGCACCTCTACAGGGCCCGCCGGGGAGCTGTTTTTT CASTSTGPAGELFF
TRBJ1-5 - TRBV5-1 TRBD1 TGCGCCAGCAGCTTGGACAGGGGCCAGCCCCAGCATTTT CASSLDRGQPQHF
TRBJ1-1 - TRBV18 TRBD1 TGTGCCAGCTCACCCCTCGGACAGGGCCTCGCGAACACTGAAGCTTTCTTT CASSPLGQGLANTEAFF
TRBJ1-1 - TRBV10-3 TRBD1 TGTGCCATCACCGGGACAGGGGACGCCACTGAAGCTTTCTTT CAITGTGDATEAFF
TRBJ2-2 - TRBV2 - TGTGCCAGCTGTACGTTATCCAGGGGGGGAACCGGGGAGCTGTTTTTT CASCTLSRGGTGELFF
TRBJ2-7 - TRBV5-4 TRBD1 TGTGCCAGCAGCTTGAGGGACAGGGTATACGAGCAGTACTTC CASSLRDRVYEQYF
TRBJ1-1 - TRBV5-4 - TGTGCCAGCAGCTCGGACATAGCCCCCAACACTGAAGCTTTCTTT CASSSDIAPNTEAFF
TRBJ1-2 once TRBV28 - TGTGCCAGCAGCCCGATCCGACAGATACTCTATGGCTACACCTTC CASSPIRQILYGYTF
TRBJ2-1 - TRBV18 - TGTGCCAGCTCCTACGGCGGGACACACGAGCAGTTCTTC CASSYGGTHEQFF
TRBJ2-7 - TRBV6-1 - TGTGCCAGCAGCCGGGACATTTCCTACGAGCAGTACTTC CASSRDISYEQYF
TRBJ2-1 many TRBV18 - TGTGCCAGCTCACCACCTACTCGAGCGGGGCAGTTCTTC CASSPPTRAGQFF
TRBJ1-3 - TRBV5-5 - TGTGCCAGCAGCTTGTCGGGCACCATATATTTT CASSLSGTIYF
TRBJ2-7 - TRBV6-1 TRBD1 TGTGCCAGCACGGGACAGGGAGTGGCCGAGCAGTACTTC CASTGQGVAEQYF
TRBJ2-5 - TRBV10-1 - TGCGCCAGCTCTCAACGGGAGACCCAGTACTTC CASSQRETQYF